This entry is about one T cell receptor (beta chain). The data stem from a study of patients and donors after allogeneic stem cell transplantation. This CDR3 contains 15 residues. The V gene end was trimmed by 4 bases and the J gene end by 6 bases; junction bases not matched to a gene: 10. Germline lookup yields CDR1 SGDLS and CDR2 YYNGEE. Via MiXCR, TCRdb re-called the RT-PCR reads, giving one row per CDR3 protein. The sample records roughly 200,000 distinct CDR3 sequences, 38% being singletons. The chain combines TRBV9 with TRBJ2-3, with TRBD2 matching over 8 bases. This clonotype originated in a human donor who was either an allogeneic HSCT recipient or a stem cell or donor lymphocyte infusion donor (not recorded which). It is not recorded whose cells these are; they may come from a transplant donor. Sequenced sample: blood, either unsorted or a sorted T cell fraction (not recorded which). The CDR3 sequence: CASSTSLRLADTQYF. The CDR3 DNA follows: TGTGCCAGCAGCACAAGCCTCAGACTAGCGGATACGCAGTATTTT.